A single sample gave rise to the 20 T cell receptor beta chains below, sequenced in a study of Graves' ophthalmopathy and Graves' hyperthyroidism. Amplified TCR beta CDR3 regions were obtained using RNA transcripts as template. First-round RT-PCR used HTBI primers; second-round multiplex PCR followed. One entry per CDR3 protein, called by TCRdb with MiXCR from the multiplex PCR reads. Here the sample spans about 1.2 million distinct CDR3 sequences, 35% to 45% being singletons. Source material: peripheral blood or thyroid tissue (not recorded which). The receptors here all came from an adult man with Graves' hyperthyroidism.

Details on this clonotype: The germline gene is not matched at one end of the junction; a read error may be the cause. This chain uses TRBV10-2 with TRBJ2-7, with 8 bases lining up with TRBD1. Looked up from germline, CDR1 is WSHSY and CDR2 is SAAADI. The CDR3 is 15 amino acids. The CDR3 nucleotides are TGTGCCAGCAGTGGATCCGGGACAGGTACTGGCGAGCAGTACTTC. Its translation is CASSGSGTGTGEQYF.

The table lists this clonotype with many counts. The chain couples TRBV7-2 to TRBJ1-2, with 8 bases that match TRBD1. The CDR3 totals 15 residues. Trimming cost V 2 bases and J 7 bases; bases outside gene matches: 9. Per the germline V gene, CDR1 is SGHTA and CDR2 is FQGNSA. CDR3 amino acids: CASSLSLTGASGYTF. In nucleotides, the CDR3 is TGTGCCAGCAGCTTATCCCTGACAGGGGCCAGTGGCTACACCTTC.

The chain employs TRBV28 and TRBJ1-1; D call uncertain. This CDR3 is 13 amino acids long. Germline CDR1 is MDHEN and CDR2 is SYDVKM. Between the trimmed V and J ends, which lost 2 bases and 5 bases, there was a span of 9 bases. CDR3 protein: CASSLRWGTEAFF. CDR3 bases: TGTGCCAGCAGTTTACGGTGGGGAACTGAAGCTTTCTTT.

Here the CDR3 reads CSVVVDGGQDTGELFF. The CDR3 DNA reads as TGCAGCGTTGTAGTTGACGGGGGTCAGGACACCGGGGAGCTGTTTTTT. The V gene is TRBV29-1, the J gene TRBJ2-2, with D possibly TRBD2 on 6 matching bases. The CDR3 length is 16 residues. V shed 4 bases and J shed 3 bases, with 18 bases lying between them. Germline values: CDR1 SQVTM, CDR2 ANQGSEA.

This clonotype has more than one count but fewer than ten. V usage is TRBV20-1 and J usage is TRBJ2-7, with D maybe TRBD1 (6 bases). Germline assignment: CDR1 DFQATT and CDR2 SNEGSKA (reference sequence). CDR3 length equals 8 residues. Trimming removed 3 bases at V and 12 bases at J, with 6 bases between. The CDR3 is CSARDRYF. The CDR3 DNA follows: TGCAGTGCTAGGGACAGGTACTTC.

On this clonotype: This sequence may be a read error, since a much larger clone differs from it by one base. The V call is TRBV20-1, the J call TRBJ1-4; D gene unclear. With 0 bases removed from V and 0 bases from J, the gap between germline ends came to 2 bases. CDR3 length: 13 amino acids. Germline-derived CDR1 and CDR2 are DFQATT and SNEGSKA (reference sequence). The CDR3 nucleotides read TGCAGTGCTAGAGATGCAACTAATGAAAAACTGTTTTTT. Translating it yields CSARDATNEKLFF.

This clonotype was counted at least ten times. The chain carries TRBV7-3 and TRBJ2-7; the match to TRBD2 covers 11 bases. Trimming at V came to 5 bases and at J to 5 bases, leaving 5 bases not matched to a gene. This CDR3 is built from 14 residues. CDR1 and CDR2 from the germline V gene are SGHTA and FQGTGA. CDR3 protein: CASSPGTSGHEQYF. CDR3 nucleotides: TGTGCCAGCAGCCCAGGGACTAGCGGCCACGAGCAGTACTTC.

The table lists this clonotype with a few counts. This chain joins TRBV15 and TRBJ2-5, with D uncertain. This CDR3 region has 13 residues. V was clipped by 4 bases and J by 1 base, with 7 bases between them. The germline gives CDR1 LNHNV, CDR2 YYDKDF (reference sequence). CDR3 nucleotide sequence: TGTGCCACCAGCAACCGGGTCCAAGAGACCCAGTACTTC. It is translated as CATSNRVQETQYF.

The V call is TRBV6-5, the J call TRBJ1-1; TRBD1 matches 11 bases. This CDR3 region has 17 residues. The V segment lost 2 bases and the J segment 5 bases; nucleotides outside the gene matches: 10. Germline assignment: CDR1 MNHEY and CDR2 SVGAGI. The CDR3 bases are TGTGCCAGCAGTTACCCGGGACAGGGGGTCGAGTGGACTGAAGCTTTCTTT. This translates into CASSYPGQGVEWTEAFF.

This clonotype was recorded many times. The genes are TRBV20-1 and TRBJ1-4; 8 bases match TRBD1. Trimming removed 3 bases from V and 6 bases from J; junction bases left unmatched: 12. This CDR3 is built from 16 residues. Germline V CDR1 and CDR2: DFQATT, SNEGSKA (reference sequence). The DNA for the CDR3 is TGCAGTGCTAGTCCCGGGACAGGTTTCGACCATGAAAAACTGTTTTTT. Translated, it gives CSASPGTGFDHEKLFF.

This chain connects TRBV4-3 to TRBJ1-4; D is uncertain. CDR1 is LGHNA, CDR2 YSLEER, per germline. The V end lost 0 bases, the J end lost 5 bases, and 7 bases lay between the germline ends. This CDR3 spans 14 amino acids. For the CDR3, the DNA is TGCGCCAGCAGCCAAGACAATCAAAATGAAAAACTGTTTTTT. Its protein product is CASSQDNQNEKLFF.

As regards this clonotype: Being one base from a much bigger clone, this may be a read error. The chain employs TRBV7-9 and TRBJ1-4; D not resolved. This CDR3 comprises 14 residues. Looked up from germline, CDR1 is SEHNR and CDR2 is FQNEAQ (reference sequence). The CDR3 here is CASSLAQSNEKLVF. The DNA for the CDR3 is TGTGCCAGCAGCTTAGCACAGTCTAATGAAAAACTGGTTTTT.

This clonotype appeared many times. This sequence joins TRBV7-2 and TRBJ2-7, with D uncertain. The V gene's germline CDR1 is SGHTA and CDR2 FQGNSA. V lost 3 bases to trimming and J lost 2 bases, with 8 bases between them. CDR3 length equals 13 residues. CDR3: CASSFTRAYEQYF. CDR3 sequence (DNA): TGTGCCAGCAGCTTCACCAGAGCCTACGAGCAGTACTTC. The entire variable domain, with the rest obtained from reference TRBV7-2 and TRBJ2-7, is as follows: GAGVSQSPSNKVTEKGKDVELRCDPISGHTALYWYRQSLGQGLEFLIYFQGNSAPDKSGLPSDRFSAERTGGSVSTLTIQRTQQEDSAVYLCASSFTRAYEQYFGPGTRLTVT.

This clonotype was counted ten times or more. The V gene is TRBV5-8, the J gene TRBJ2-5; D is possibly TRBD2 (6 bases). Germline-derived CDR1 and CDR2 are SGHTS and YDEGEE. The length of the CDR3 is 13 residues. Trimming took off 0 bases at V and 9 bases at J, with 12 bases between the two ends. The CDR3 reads CASSLDGPGAQYF. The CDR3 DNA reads TGTGCCAGCAGCTTGGACGGCCCGGGGGCCCAGTACTTC.

The CDR3 nucleotides are TGTGCCACCAGCAGAGTAGCGCGCTCTGGAAACACCATATATTTT. Amino acid sequence: CATSRVARSGNTIYF. The chain links TRBV15 to TRBJ1-3; D uncertain. This CDR3 is 15 amino acids long. V lost 1 base to trimming and J lost 0 bases, with 7 bases between them. CDR1 is LNHNV and CDR2 is YYDKDF in the germline V gene (reference sequence).

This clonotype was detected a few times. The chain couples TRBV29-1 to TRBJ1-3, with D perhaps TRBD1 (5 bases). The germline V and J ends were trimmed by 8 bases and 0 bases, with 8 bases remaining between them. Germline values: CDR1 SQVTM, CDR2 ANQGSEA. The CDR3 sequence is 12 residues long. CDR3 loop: CSFQGSGNTIYF. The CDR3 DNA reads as TGCAGCTTCCAGGGCTCTGGAAACACCATATATTTT.

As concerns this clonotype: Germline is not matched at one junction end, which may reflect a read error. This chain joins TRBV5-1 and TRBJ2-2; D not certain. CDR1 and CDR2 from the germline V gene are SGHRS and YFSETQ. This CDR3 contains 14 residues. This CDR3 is CASNLDPRNWELFF. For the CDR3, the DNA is TGCGCCAGCAACTTGGACCCGCGGAACTGGGAGCTGTTTTTT.

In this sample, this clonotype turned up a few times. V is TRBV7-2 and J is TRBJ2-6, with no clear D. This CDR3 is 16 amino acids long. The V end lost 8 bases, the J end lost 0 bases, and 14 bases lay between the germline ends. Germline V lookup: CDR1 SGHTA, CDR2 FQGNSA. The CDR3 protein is CASSPTLGSGANVLTF. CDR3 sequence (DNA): TGTGCCAGCTCACCGACCCTAGGCTCTGGGGCCAACGTCCTGACTTTC.

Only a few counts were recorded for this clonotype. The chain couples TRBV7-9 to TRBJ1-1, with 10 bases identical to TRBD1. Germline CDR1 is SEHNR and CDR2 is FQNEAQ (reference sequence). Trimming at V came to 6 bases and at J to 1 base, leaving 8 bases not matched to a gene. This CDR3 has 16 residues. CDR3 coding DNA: TGTGCCAGCAGAGTCCCGGGACAGGGGCGGAACACTGAAGCTTTCTTT. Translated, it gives CASRVPGQGRNTEAFF. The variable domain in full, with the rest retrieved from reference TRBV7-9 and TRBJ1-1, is DTGVSQNPRHKITKRGQNVTFRCDPISEHNRLYWYRQTLGQGPEFLTYFQNEAQLEKSRLLSDRFSAERPKGSFSTLEIQRTEQGDSAMYLCASRVPGQGRNTEAFFGQGTRLTVV.

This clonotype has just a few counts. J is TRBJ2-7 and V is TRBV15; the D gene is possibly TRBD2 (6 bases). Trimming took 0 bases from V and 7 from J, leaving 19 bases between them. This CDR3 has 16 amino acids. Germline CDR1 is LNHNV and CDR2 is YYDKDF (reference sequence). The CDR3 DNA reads TGTGCCACCAGCAGAGACGGAGGGGTTGGGCATATTGAGCAGTACTTC. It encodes CATSRDGGVGHIEQYF.